A selection of T cell receptor beta chains follows, all from one sample in a study of cytomegalovirus exposure and HLA in healthy donors. Assay used: immunoSEQ multiplex PCR; TCRdb lists only in-frame clones, some missing. This sample has some 250,000 clones; roughly 86% occur once, and the top ten carry around 1.2%. Input material: PBMCs. Receptors were obtained from a woman in her 30s in good health and CMV-seropositive. Each CDR3 is given without its conserved first and last residue. The size of a clone is reported for some rows only, either as once, few or many, or as a class for expanded clones.

CDR3aa	j_gene	abundance	v_gene	len
AISDAEGTYEQY	TRBJ2-7	-	TRBV10-3	12
ASSMTGLAGANIQY	TRBJ2-4	-	TRBV7-9	14
ASSPGLAGGLAYEQY	TRBJ2-7	-	TRBV7-9	15
ASSIPGRRKTQY	TRBJ2-5	-	TRBV21-1	12
ASSIDEGGIGIRQPQH	TRBJ1-5	-	TRBV19	16
ASSPSMGQSYGYT	TRBJ1-2	-	TRBV9	13
ASSLAGGRSYGYT	TRBJ1-2	-	TRBV7-9	13
ANPSRYGYT	TRBJ1-2	few	TRBV5-1	9
ASSLPGNNYGYT	TRBJ1-2	-	TRBV5-4	12
ASSYRDRGAGELF	TRBJ2-2	-	TRBV5-4	13
ASRPPSGPYNEQF	TRBJ2-1	-	TRBV6-1	13
ASSLIGTGNTEAF	TRBJ1-1	-	TRBV7-8	13
ASSFTGTSSYEQY	TRBJ2-7	-	TRBV27	13
SVEDLGGTFDNEQF	TRBJ2-1	-	TRBV29-1	14
ASSPETGGGYTKLF	TRBJ1-4	once	TRBV18	14
ASSFRDKIYEQY	TRBJ2-7	-	TRBV27	12
ASSSTGGDFPEAF	TRBJ1-1	-	TRBV5-4	13
ASRNDRVNTEAF	TRBJ1-1	-	TRBV6-6	12
ASSQTETTGLEQY	TRBJ2-7	-	TRBV4-1	13
ASSPGQGLNYGYT	TRBJ1-2	-	TRBV6-1	13
ASSLGTSGRSYEQY	TRBJ2-7	-	TRBV13	14
AWSVMRRETQY	TRBJ2-5	-	TRBV30	11
ASGLRRDRGVVGEAF	TRBJ1-1	-	TRBV23-1	15
ASTRGAGDETEAF	TRBJ1-1	once	TRBV5-6	13
ASSPILDTEAF	TRBJ1-1	-	TRBV18	11
ASSQEVAGVYEQY	TRBJ2-7	-	TRBV4-1	13
ASSLLGASYNEQF	TRBJ2-1	-	TRBV27	13
SVPTRTSGRKREDNEQF	TRBJ2-1	-	TRBV29-1	17
ASSGSNEQY	TRBJ2-7	few	TRBV6-4	9
ASSFFRDTDDYYEQY	TRBJ2-7	once	TRBV7-8	15
ASSTHRGPGNTIY	TRBJ1-3	-	TRBV18	13
ASSDSGAGGPDTQY	TRBJ2-3	few	TRBV6-4	14
ASSVTEGDEQF	TRBJ2-1	-	TRBV5-1	11
ASSPVDRGIETQY	TRBJ2-5	-	TRBV7-2	13
ASTQGGGNEKLF	TRBJ1-4	-	TRBV27	12
ASSQQPLAGTYNEQF	TRBJ2-1	once	TRBV4-1	15
ASSASGQVPNEQY	TRBJ2-7	-	TRBV9	13
ATSVQTGNQPQH	TRBJ1-5	-	TRBV19	12
ASSPRGLITDTQY	TRBJ2-3	-	TRBV27	13
ARERDRGTYEQY	TRBJ2-7	-	TRBV2	12
ASSERLEKTEAF	TRBJ1-1	-	TRBV19	12